This TCR beta chain was documented in a study of T cells after yellow fever vaccination. Germline lookup yields CDR1 SNHLY and CDR2 FYNNEI. This CDR3 is 15 amino acids long. V lost 6 bases and J lost 3, with 15 bases in between. The sample holds many counts of this clonotype. Using its own MiXCR run on the 5' RACE reads, TCRdb lists one record per CDR3 protein. Of approximately 250,000 distinct CDR3 sequences listed, roughly 3.5% are singletons. The material sequenced was PBMCs, taken 15 days after the yellow fever booster vaccination. The source is a man younger than 35 who received the YFV17D yellow fever vaccine. V is TRBV2 and J is TRBJ1-5, with D possibly being TRBD1 (6 bases). The CDR3 sequence is CASRRGGLINQPQHF. CDR3 DNA sequence: TGTGCCAGCAGGAGGGGGGGGCTGATCAATCAGCCCCAGCATTTT.